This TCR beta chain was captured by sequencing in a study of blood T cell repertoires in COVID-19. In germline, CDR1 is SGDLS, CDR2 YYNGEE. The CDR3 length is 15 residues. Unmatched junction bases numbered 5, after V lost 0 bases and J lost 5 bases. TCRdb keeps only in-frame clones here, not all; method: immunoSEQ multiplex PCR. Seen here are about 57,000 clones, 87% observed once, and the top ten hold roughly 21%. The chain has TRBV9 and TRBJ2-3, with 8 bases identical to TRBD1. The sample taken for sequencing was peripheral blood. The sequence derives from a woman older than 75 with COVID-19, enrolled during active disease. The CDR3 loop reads CASSVGTGIIDTQYF. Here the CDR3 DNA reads TGTGCCAGCAGCGTAGGGACAGGGATCATAGATACGCAGTATTTT.